These 4 T cell receptor beta chains came from one sample sequenced in a study of PD-L1 blockade in urothelial cancer. TCRdb keeps only in-frame clones here, not all; method: immunoSEQ multiplex PCR. The data contain 60,000 to 85,000 clones, roughly nine tenths of them singletons. Here the sequenced sample was PBMCs, taken around atezolizumab (anti-PD-L1) treatment. The receptors derive from a woman in her 70s with urothelial cancer.

The DNA of the CDR3 is TGTGCCAGCAGCGGGGGGGTTCCGGCGGGGGCTTTCTTT. Its translation: CASSGGVPAGAFF. The chain employs TRBV5-4 and TRBJ1-1; TRBD1 might be the D (5 bases). The CDR3 extends over 13 amino acids. In germline, CDR1 is SGHNT, CDR2 YYREEE (reference sequence). V was trimmed by 4 bases and J by 11 bases, leaving 18 bases between them.

The V gene is TRBV4-2, the J gene TRBJ2-2, with D tentatively TRBD1 (6 bases). The CDR3 sequence is 17 residues long. Trimming cost V 3 bases and J 2 bases, with 16 bases left between them. Germline loops: CDR1 LGHNA, CDR2 YNFKEQ. The CDR3 sequence: CASSQDRMGQNTGELFF. CDR3 in DNA: TGTGCCAGCAGCCAGGATAGGATGGGACAAAACACCGGGGAGCTGTTTTTT.

V gene TRBV4-2 combines with J gene TRBJ2-5, with D perhaps TRBD1 (5 bases). Germline lookup yields CDR1 LGHNA and CDR2 YNFKEQ. V shed 3 bases and J shed 0 bases, with 11 bases lying between them. The CDR3 length is 15 residues. The CDR3 DNA follows: TGTGCCAGCAGCCAGGGGCTAGAGTACCAAGAGACCCAGTACTTC. This gives the protein CASSQGLEYQETQYF.

This clone was recorded once. This sequence joins TRBV7-9 and TRBJ2-5; 10 positions match TRBD1. V gave up 5 bases and J gave up 6 bases; unmatched junction bases: 9. The germline CDR1 and CDR2 sequences are SEHNR and FQNEAQ (reference sequence). This CDR3 is built from 15 residues. The CDR3 here is CASSQRTGGAKTQYF. CDR3 DNA sequence: TGTGCCAGCAGCCAGAGGACAGGGGGTGCGAAGACCCAGTACTTC.